This T cell receptor beta chain comes out of a study of technical replicates of blood from a few donors (dated by TCRdb to the late 2010s). In regard to this clone: The antigen it recognizes is unknown. No base qualities exist here, and no much larger clone lies one base off it.

Library preparation employed the immunoSEQ multiplex PCR assay. TCRdb's version of the immuneACCESS table is confined to in-frame rearrangements and falls short of the full clone set. An unresolved V gene accounts for under half of the shortfall where checked; the remainder is of unknown origin. Across this sample there are tens of thousands of clones, with around nine tenths seen only once. 4.5% to 5.5% of the sample goes to the ten largest clones. The germline V gene provides CDR1 SGHDT and CDR2 YYEEEE. From the cysteine up to the phenylalanine, the CDR3 has a length of 16 residues. The only DNA kept is the CDR3, 48 bases in frame from the first base. V is clipped by 4 bases and J by 0 bases, and the sequence between their germline boundaries is 14 bases long.

The sequencing input was PBMCs. Recombination connected TRBV5-6 to TRBJ1-3; the D gene remains uncertain. The sequence derives from a human donor in good health. Some clones in this sample may be carry-over from other donors' samples. The DNA reads TGTGCCAGCAGCCCGCTCAAAGCTTCCTCTGGAAACACCATATATTTT. Translated, it gives CASSPLKASSGNTIYF.